This TCR beta chain was sequenced in a study of shared clonotypes between healthy human individuals. The CDR3 extends over 15 amino acids. V was clipped by 5 bases and J by 4 bases; unmatched bases: 8. From germline, CDR1 is SGHAT and CDR2 FQNNGV. Assay: immunoSEQ multiplex PCR; the TCRdb copy retains only in-frame clones and omits some. The repertoire holds roughly 2.1 million clones, roughly 91% seen once, with 1.5% to 2% in the top ten. In the naive CD8 group, cells lacked CD45RO and were positively selected for CCR7, so terminally differentiated effector memory CD45RA+ cells were left out. This receptor was obtained from a man aged 18 to 30 in good health. Some clones in this sample may be carry-over from other donors' samples. The sequencing sample was made of naive CD8+ T cells from PBMCs. The chain links TRBV11-2 to TRBJ2-7; 10 bases map to TRBD1. This CDR3 is CASSQIGDRGYEQYF. The CDR3 DNA follows: TGTGCCAGCAGCCAGATAGGGGACAGGGGTTACGAGCAGTACTTC.